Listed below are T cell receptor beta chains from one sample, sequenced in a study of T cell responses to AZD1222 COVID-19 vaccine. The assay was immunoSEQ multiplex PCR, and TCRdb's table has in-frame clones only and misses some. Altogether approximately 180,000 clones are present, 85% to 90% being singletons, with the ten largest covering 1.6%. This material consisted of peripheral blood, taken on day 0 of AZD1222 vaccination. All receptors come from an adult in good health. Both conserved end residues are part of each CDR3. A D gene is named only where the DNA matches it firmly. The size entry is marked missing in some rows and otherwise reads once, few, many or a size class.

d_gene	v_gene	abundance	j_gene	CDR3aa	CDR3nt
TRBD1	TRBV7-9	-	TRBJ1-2	CASTPTGDRVIGYTF	TGTGCCAGCACCCCGACCGGGGACAGGGTTATAGGCTACACCTTC
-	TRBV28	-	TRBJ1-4	CASLTRARSATNEKLFF	TGTGCCAGCCTCACGAGGGCACGAAGTGCAACTAATGAAAAACTGTTTTTT
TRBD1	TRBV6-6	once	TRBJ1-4	CASKQGGEEKLFF	TGTGCCAGCAAACAAGGGGGCGAGGAGAAACTGTTTTTT
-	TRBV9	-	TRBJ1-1	CASSLRGDTEAFF	TGTGCCAGCAGCTTAAGGGGTGACACTGAAGCTTTCTTT
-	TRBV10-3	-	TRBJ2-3	CAIRTSRGMSDTQYF	TGTGCCATCAGGACTAGCAGGGGGATGTCAGATACGCAGTATTTT
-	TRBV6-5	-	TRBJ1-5	CASGEGGNQPQHF	TGTGCCAGCGGCGAGGGGGGAAATCAGCCCCAGCATTTT
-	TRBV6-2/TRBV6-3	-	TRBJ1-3	CASSTGTLLNTIYF	TGTGCCAGCAGCACCGGGACCTTACTAAACACCATATATTTT
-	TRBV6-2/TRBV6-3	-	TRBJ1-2	CASSKQAYGYTF	TGTGCCAGCAGTAAACAGGCCTATGGCTACACCTTC
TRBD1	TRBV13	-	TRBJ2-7	CASSLGQGLEQYF	TGTGCCAGCAGCTTAGGACAGGGGCTCGAGCAGTACTTC
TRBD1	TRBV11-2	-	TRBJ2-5	CASSLGAGGETQYF	TGTGCCAGCAGCTTAGGGGCAGGGGGAGAGACCCAGTACTTC
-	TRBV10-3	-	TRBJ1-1	CAIREQENTEAFF	TGTGCCATCAGGGAACAAGAGAACACTGAAGCTTTCTTT
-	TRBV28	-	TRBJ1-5	CASVISGQPQHF	TGTGCCAGCGTTATCTCCGGGCAGCCCCAGCATTTT
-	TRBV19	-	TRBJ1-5	CASIPIWGGNQPQHF	TGTGCCAGTATTCCCATCTGGGGGGGAAATCAGCCCCAGCATTTT
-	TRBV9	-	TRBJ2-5	CASSVATGETQYF	TGTGCCAGCAGCGTCGCAACGGGAGAGACCCAGTACTTC
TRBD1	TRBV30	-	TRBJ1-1	CAWSRQGGNTEAFF	TGTGCCTGGAGTCGTCAGGGGGGTAACACTGAAGCTTTCTTT
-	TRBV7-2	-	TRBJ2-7	CASGQGSAATYEQYF	TGTGCCAGCGGTCAGGGGTCAGCGGCAACCTACGAGCAGTACTTC
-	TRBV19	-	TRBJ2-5	CASSAHQETQYF	TGTGCCAGTAGTGCCCACCAAGAGACCCAGTACTTC
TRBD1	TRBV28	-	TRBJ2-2	CASSSGTGVPGELFF	TGTGCCAGCAGTTCCGGGACAGGGGTTCCCGGGGAGCTGTTTTTT
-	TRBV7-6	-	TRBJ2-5	CASSSGPQETQYF	TGTGCCAGCAGCTCGGGACCGCAAGAGACCCAGTACTTC
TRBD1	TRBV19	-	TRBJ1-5	CASRIDRANNQPQHF	TGTGCCAGTAGGATAGACAGGGCTAACAATCAGCCCCAGCATTTT
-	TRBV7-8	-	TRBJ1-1	CASSLVQERTEAFF	TGTGCCAGCAGCTTAGTGCAGGAGAGGACTGAAGCTTTCTTT
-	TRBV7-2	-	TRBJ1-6	CASTPDFLASSPLHF	TGTGCCAGCACCCCAGATTTCCTTGCGAGTTCACCCCTCCACTTT